What follows describes a single TCR beta chain. Its cognate antigen is unknown. This entry belongs to a study of T cells in tumors after PD-1 blockade. Study information: Daily vismodegib 150 mg continued in a subset of anti-PD-1-treated patients.

Method: immunoSEQ multiplex PCR; TCRdb's copy keeps in-frame clones and lacks some. Here the sample spans more than 8,000 clones, 55% to 75% being singletons. Site-matched primary tumor biopsies were taken before and after PD-1 blockade. Template: tumor biopsy or peripheral blood genomic DNA, roughly 550-6,500 ng per sample. Study-level findings and limits: Clonal replacement, not reinvigoration, is suggested for expanded exhausted CD8+ clones after therapy.

CDR3 length equals 14 residues. Germline V lookup: CDR1 SGHRS, CDR2 YFSETQ. Trimming stripped 4 bases from V and 4 bases from J, with 15 bases between. This chain joins TRBV5-1 and TRBJ2-7; D not resolved. This receptor was identified in a human donor with basal cell carcinoma. The sequenced sample was tumor tissue, obtained after anti-PD-1 treatment. The CDR3 loop reads CASSTEGLKYEQYF. CDR3 nucleotide sequence: TGCGCCAGCAGCACTGAAGGGTTAAAATACGAGCAGTACTTC. The whole variable domain, remainder taken from reference TRBV5-1 and TRBJ2-7, is KAGVTQTPRYLIKTRGQQVTLSCSPISGHRSVSWYQQTPGQGLQFLFEYFSETQRNKGNFPGRFSGRQFSNSRSEMNVSTLELGDSALYLCASSTEGLKYEQYFGPGTRLTVT.